This T cell receptor (beta chain) was sequenced during a study of cytomegalovirus exposure and HLA in healthy donors. Overall study context: According to later analysis, the same platform produced the roughly 130 validation and several hundred first-cohort repertoires. Findings of the study overall: Rarity characterized most TCR sequences, yet some public TCRs appeared in many donors. Using the classifier, cytomegalovirus status was reportedly diagnosed with high specificity and sensitivity. The TCR clusters that emerged in the first cohort tended, a later analysis found, to co-occur in the 120 or so validation repertoires.

The CDR3 length is 14 residues. J was trimmed by 6 bases and V by 6 bases; bases with no gene match: 7. Germline V gives CDR1 MDHEN, CDR2 SYDVKM. Data came from immunoSEQ multiplex PCR; TCRdb stores just in-frame clones and leaves some out. Of 150,000 or so clones in the sample, just under 90% were seen once. With regard to this clone: Its antigen is unidentified.

Sequenced sample: PBMCs. The chain recombines TRBV28 with TRBJ1-4, with 7 bases matching TRBD1. This clonotype was obtained from a woman under 40 in good health and CMV-seropositive. CDR3 protein: CASSPTGWDEKLFF. The CDR3, as DNA: TGTGCCAGCAGCCCGACAGGGTGGGATGAAAAACTGTTTTTT.